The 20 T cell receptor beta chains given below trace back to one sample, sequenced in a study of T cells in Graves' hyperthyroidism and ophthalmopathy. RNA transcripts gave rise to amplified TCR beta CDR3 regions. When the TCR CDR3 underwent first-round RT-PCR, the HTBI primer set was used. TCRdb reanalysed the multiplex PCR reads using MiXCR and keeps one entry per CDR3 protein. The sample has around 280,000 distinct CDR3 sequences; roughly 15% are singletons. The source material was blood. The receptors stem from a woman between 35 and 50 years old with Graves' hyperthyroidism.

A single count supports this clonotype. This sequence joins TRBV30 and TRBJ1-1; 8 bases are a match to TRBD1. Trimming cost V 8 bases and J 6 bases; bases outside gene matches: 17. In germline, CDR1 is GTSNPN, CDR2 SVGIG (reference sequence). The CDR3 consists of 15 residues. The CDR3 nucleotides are TGTGCCGCAAACTCCGGGGCAGGGGGCCTCTCTGAAGCTTTCTTT. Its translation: CAANSGAGGLSEAFF.

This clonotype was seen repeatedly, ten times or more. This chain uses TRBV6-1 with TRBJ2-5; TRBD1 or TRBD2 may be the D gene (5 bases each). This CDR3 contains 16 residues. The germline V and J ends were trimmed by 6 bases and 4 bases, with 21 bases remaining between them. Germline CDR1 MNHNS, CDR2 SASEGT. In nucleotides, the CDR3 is TGTGCCAGCAGGTCCCCCCAGGGACGCCAAGCAGAGACCCAGTACTTC. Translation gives CASRSPQGRQAETQYF.

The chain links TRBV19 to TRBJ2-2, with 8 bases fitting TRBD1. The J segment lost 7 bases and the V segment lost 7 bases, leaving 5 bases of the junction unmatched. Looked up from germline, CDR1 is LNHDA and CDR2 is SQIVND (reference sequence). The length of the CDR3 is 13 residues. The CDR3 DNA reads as TGTGCCAGTAACGGACAGGGTAACGGGGAGCTGTTTTTT. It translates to CASNGQGNGELFF.

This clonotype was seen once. DNA for the CDR3: TGTGCCAGCAGCTTAGCTGGGACAGGGGCCGGAGCTTTCTTT. Residues: CASSLAGTGAGAFF. The V call is TRBV7-9, the J call TRBJ1-1; 10 positions agree with TRBD1. The V gene end was trimmed by 0 bases and the J gene end by 10 bases; junction bases not matched to a gene: 5. The CDR3 covers 14 residues. Germline V gives CDR1 SEHNR, CDR2 FQNEAQ (reference sequence). Looking up the rest from reference TRBV7-9 and TRBJ1-1 gives the full variable domain: DTGVSQNPRHKITKRGQNVTFRCDPISEHNRLYWYRQTLGQGPEFLTYFQNEAQLEKSRLLSDRFSAERPKGSFSTLEIQRTEQGDSAMYLCASSLAGTGAGAFFGQGTRLTVV.

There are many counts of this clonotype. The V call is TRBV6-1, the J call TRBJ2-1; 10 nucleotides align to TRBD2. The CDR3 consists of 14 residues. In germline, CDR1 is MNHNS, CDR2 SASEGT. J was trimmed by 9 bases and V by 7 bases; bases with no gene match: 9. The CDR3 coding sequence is TGTGCCAGCATCAAAGCGGGAGGGCCCAGTGAGCAGTTCTTC. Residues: CASIKAGGPSEQFF.

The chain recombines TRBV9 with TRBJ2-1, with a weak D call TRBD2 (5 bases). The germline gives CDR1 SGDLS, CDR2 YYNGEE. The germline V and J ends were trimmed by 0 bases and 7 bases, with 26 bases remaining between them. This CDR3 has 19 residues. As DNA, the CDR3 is TGTGCCAGCAGCGTAGGAGGGAATGCAGCCCAACGGGTTTCAAATGAGCAGTTCTTC. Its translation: CASSVGGNAAQRVSNEQFF.

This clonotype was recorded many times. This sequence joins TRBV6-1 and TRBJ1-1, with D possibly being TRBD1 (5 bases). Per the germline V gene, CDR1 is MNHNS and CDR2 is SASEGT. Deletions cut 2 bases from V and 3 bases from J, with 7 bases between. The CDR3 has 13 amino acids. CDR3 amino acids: CASSETGHTEAFF. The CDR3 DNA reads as TGTGCCAGCAGTGAAACGGGACACACTGAAGCTTTCTTT.

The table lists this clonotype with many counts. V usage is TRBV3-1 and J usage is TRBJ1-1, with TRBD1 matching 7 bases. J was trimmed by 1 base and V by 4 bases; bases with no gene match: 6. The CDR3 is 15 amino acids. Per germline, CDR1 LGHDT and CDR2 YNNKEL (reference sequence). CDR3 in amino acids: CASSPADRPNTEAFF. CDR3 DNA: TGTGCCAGCAGCCCCGCGGACAGGCCGAACACTGAAGCTTTCTTT.

CDR3 protein: CATSREGSGNTIYF. DNA of the CDR3: TGTGCCACCAGCAGAGAGGGCTCTGGAAACACCATATATTTT. The chain joins TRBV15 to TRBJ1-3, with no clear D. V lost 0 bases, J lost 0 bases, and 3 bases lay in between. Germline V CDR1 and CDR2: LNHNV, YYDKDF (reference sequence). The CDR3 consists of 14 residues.

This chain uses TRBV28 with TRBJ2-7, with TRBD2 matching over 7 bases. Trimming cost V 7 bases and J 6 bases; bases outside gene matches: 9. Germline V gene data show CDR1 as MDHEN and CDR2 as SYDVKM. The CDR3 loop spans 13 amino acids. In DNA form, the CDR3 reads TGTGCCAGCACTCTCGCGGGAGCAAGCGAGCAGTACTTC. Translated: CASTLAGASEQYF.

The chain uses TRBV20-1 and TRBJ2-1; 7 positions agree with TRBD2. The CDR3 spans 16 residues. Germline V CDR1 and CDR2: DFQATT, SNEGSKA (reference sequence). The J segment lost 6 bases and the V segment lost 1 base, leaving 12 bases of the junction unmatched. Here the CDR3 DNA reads TGCAGTGCTAGAGCCACTAGCGACCTTAAGAGCAATGAGCAGTTCTTC. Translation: CSARATSDLKSNEQFF.

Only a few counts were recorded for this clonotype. The CDR3 loop is CASSFGTGRLETQYF. The CDR3 bases are TGTGCCAGCAGCTTCGGGACAGGGAGGTTAGAGACCCAGTACTTC. The chain employs TRBV7-2 and TRBJ2-5; 9 bases align to TRBD1. Germline V gene data show CDR1 as SGHTA and CDR2 as FQGNSA. V was clipped by 3 bases and J by 4 bases; unmatched bases: 6. This CDR3 comprises 15 residues.

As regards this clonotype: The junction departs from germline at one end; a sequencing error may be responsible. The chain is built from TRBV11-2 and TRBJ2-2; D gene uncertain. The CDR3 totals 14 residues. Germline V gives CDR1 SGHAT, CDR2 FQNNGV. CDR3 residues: CATSPSRWTGELFF. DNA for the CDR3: TGTGCCACCAGCCCCAGTCGTTGGACCGGGGAGCTGTTTTTT. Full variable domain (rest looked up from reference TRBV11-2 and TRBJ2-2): EAGVAQSPRYKIIEKRQSVAFWCNPISGHATLYWYQQILGQGPKLLIQFQNNGVVDDSQLPKDRFSAERLKGVDSTLKIQPAKLEDSAVYLCATSPSRWTGELFFGEGSRLTVL.

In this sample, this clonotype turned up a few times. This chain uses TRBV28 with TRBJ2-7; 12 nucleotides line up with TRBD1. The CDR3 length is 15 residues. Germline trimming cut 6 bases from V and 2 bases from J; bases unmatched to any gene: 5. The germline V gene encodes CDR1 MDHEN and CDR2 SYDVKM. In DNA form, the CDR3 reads TGTGCCAGCAGATCTGGGACAGGGGGCACCTACGAGCAGTACTTC. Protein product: CASRSGTGGTYEQYF.

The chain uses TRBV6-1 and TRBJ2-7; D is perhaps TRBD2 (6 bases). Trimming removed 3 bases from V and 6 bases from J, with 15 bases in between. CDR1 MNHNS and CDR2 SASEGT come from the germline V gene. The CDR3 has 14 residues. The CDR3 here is CASSDGRDTTEQYF. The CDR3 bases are TGTGCCAGCAGTGATGGGCGGGATACCACCGAGCAGTACTTC.

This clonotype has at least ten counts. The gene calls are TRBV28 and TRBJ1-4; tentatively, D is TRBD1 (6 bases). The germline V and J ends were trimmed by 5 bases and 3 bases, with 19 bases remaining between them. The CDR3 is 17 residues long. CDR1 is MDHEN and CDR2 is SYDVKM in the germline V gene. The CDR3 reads CASSLVQGSSSNEKLFF. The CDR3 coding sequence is TGTGCCAGCAGTCTAGTCCAGGGGTCGTCCTCTAATGAAAAACTGTTTTTT.

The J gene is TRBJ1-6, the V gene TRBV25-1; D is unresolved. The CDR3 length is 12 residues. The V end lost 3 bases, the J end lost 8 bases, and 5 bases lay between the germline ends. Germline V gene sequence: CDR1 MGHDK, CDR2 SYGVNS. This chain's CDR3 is CASSEGYSPLHF. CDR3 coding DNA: TGTGCCAGCAGTGAGGGGTATTCACCCCTCCACTTT. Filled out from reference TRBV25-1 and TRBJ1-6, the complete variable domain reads EADIYQTPRYLVIGTGKKITLECSQTMGHDKMYWYQQDPGMELHLIHYSYGVNSTEKGDLSSESTVSRIRTEHFPLTLESARPSHTSQYLCASSEGYSPLHFGNGTRLTVT.

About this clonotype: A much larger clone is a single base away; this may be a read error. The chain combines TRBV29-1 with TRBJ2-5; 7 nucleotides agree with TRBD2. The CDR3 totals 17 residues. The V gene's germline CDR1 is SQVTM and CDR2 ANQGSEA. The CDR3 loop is CSVEDSLGAGVQETRYF. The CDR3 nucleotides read TGCAGCGTTGAAGATAGCCTCGGGGCGGGGGTACAAGAGACCCGGTACTTC.

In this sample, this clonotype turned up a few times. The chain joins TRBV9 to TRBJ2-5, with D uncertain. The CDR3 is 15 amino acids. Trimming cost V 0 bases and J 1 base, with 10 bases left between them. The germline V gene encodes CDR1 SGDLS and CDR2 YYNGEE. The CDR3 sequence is CASSVGTASQETQYF. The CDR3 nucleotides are TGTGCCAGCAGCGTAGGCACTGCCAGCCAAGAGACCCAGTACTTC.

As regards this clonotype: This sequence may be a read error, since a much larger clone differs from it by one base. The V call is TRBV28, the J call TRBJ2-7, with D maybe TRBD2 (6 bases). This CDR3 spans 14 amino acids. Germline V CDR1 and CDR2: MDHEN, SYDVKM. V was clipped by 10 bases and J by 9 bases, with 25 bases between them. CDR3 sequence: CAIETSRTITGQYF. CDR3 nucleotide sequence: TGTGCCATAGAAACTAGCCGGACCATTACGGGGCAGTACTTC.